This TCR beta chain was observed in a study of blood T cells in healthy people across ages. Points from the study as a whole: Any changes in expanded clonotypes were possibly confounded, as donor CMV status remained unknown. From one million sequenced T cells, diversity estimates were lower bounds. Correlation between TCR beta diversity and naive T cell percentage was strong.

As to this clonotype: What it recognizes is unknown.

Sample-barcoded 5' priming and a J-beta primer mix drove a second PCR of roughly 6 to 12 cycles. Through a template-switch adaptor with 12 random nucleotides, each cDNA molecule received a tag. TCRdb recomputed calls from the 5' RACE reads with MiXCR, one row per CDR3 protein. The repertoire holds roughly 1,500,000 distinct CDR3 sequences, with about 31% as singletons. This CDR3 contains 15 residues. In germline, CDR1 is MNHNS, CDR2 SASEGT. Deletions cut 6 bases from V and 2 bases from J, with 16 bases between. Sequencing used blood. The TCR was taken from a woman in her 30s in good health. The J gene is TRBJ1-2, the V gene TRBV6-1; tentative D call: TRBD1 (6 bases). The CDR3, as DNA: TGTGCCAGCAGGGCTGGACAGATGGGGAACTATGGCTACACCTTC. This sequence encodes CASRAGQMGNYGYTF.